This paragraph covers one TCR beta chain sequence. No antigen is known for it. This specimen belongs to a study of blood T cells in healthy people across ages. Study results and caveats: Whereas aged donors had fewer naive CD4+ cells, long-lived donors had more of them and higher diversity.

The use of a sample-barcoded 5' primer and a J-beta primer mix characterized a second PCR of about 7 to 12 cycles. CDR3-containing paired-end reads numbering at least 2.5 million came from each sample. TCRdb recomputed calls from the 5' RACE reads with MiXCR, one row per CDR3 protein. This sample has 600,000 to 1,000,000 distinct CDR3 sequences; 20% to 30% occur once, and the top ten carry around 3.6%. Germline values: CDR1 SGDLS, CDR2 YYNGEE. This CDR3 has 15 residues. The same specimen was also included in a second study, on T cells of mothers and their children. That paper adds: Related mother-child pairs showed slightly higher but non-significant overlap than unrelated pairs.

This TCR derives from a boy under 18 in good health. Sequenced material: blood. This chain connects TRBV9 to TRBJ2-5; 8 bases fit TRBD2. The DNA end is a closer match to TRBJ2-1, so the J assignment may be wrong. CDR3 DNA sequence: TGTGCCAGCAGCGTAGAGAGCGGGAGTATCAATGAGCAGTTCTTC. As protein: CASSVESGSINEQFF.